Listed below are T cell receptor beta chains from one sample, sequenced in a study of shared clonotypes between healthy human individuals. Clones were read by immunoSEQ multiplex PCR, and TCRdb kept only the in-frame ones, dropping some. The data hold 1 million to 1.3 million clones, with around 78% observed a single time. Sequenced material: memory CD4+ T cells from PBMCs. The receptor source for this set is a man aged 18 to 30 in good health. Some clones in this sample may be carry-over from other donors' samples. Both conserved end residues are part of each CDR3. The D gene is left open where the match is weak. Clone size is not always given. Where it is, it says once, few, many or a class for expanded clones.

V gene	clone size	D gene	J gene	CDR3 protein	CDR3 DNA
TRBV28	NA	TRBD1	TRBJ1-5	CASSPRDRGSQPQHF	TGTGCCAGCAGTCCCCGCGACAGGGGTAGTCAGCCCCAGCATTTT
TRBV11-2	NA	NA	TRBJ2-2	CASSWGGNTGELFF	TGTGCCAGCAGCTGGGGTGGAAACACCGGGGAGCTGTTTTTT
TRBV18	NA	NA	TRBJ2-1	CASSPDSLREQFF	TGTGCCAGCTCACCAGACAGCCTGAGGGAGCAGTTCTTC
TRBV5-1	NA	TRBD1	TRBJ2-7	CASRDRGDYEQYF	TGCGCCAGCAGGGACAGGGGTGACTACGAGCAGTACTTC
TRBV28	NA	NA	TRBJ1-5	CASSFTGRSNQPQHF	TGTGCCAGCAGTTTTACAGGCCGGAGCAATCAGCCCCAGCATTTT
TRBV5-1	NA	TRBD2	TRBJ2-1	CASRPIAGVDEQFF	TGCGCCAGCAGACCCATAGCGGGAGTTGATGAGCAGTTCTTC
TRBV5-8	NA	NA	TRBJ2-1	CASSLMWERSSYNEQFF	TGTGCCAGCAGCTTGATGTGGGAGAGGAGCTCCTACAATGAGCAGTTCTTC
TRBV28	NA	NA	TRBJ1-2	CASIPVRYPNYGYTF	TGTGCCAGCATTCCAGTTCGATATCCTAACTATGGCTACACCTTC
TRBV6-1	once	TRBD1	TRBJ1-5	CASSEGGQPYSPQHF	TGTGCCAGCAGTGAGGGGGGACAGCCTTATAGCCCCCAGCATTTT
TRBV19	once	NA	TRBJ1-1	CASSSATGVWAFF	TGTGCCAGTAGTTCCGCAACAGGCGTTTGGGCTTTCTTT
TRBV27	once	TRBD2	TRBJ2-1	CASSPYTSGSYNEQFF	TGTGCCAGCAGTCCTTACACTAGCGGGAGTTACAATGAGCAGTTCTTC
TRBV11-2	NA	NA	TRBJ2-3	CASSWGSSTDTQYF	TGTGCCAGCAGCTGGGGCAGTAGCACAGATACGCAGTATTTT
TRBV7-8	NA	NA	TRBJ2-7	CASSLFLGGYEQYF	TGTGCCAGCAGCTTATTTTTGGGGGGCTACGAGCAGTACTTC
TRBV28	NA	NA	TRBJ1-1	CASRTTGENTEAFF	TGTGCCAGCAGGACGACAGGAGAGAACACTGAAGCTTTCTTT
TRBV7-2	NA	TRBD1	TRBJ2-5	CASSSTRGTGLEETQYF	TGTGCCAGCAGCTCGACCAGAGGGACAGGGCTCGAAGAGACCCAGTACTTC
TRBV11-2	NA	NA	TRBJ2-7	CASSLGWVGKQYF	TGTGCCAGCAGCTTAGGTTGGGTGGGTAAGCAGTACTTC
TRBV5-1	NA	NA	TRBJ2-7	CASSFGLPVDEQYF	TGCGCCAGCAGCTTCGGGCTACCTGTCGACGAGCAGTACTTC
TRBV7-8	NA	NA	TRBJ1-5	CASSRELGPDQPQHF	TGTGCCAGCAGCCGAGAGCTGGGACCGGATCAGCCCCAGCATTTT
TRBV30	many	NA	TRBJ1-6	CAWMSGSYNSPLHF	TGTGCCTGGATGTCCGGGTCCTATAATTCACCCCTCCACTTT
TRBV30	many	NA	TRBJ2-5	CAWMGEETQYF	TGTGCCTGGATGGGGGAAGAGACCCAGTACTTC
TRBV18	NA	NA	TRBJ1-2	CASSPTPGVDGYTF	TGTGCCAGCTCACCCACTCCGGGCGTCGACGGCTACACCTTC
TRBV19	few	NA	TRBJ2-7	CATNSIQQYF	TGTGCCACCAACAGTATCCAGCAGTACTTC
TRBV27	NA	NA	TRBJ2-5	CASSLSRYRETQYF	TGTGCCAGCAGTTTATCGAGATACCGGGAGACCCAGTACTTC
TRBV7-8	NA	TRBD2	TRBJ2-1	CASSLSSSGYEQFF	TGTGCCAGCAGCTTAAGTTCTAGCGGGTATGAGCAGTTCTTC
TRBV7-2	NA	TRBD2	TRBJ2-4	CASSPWTSGTGGNIQYF	TGTGCCAGCAGCCCATGGACTAGCGGTACCGGGGGGAACATTCAGTACTTC
TRBV5-1	NA	NA	TRBJ2-2	CASSLREFTGELFF	TGCGCCAGCAGCTTGCGTGAATTCACCGGGGAGCTGTTTTTT
TRBV10-3	NA	NA	TRBJ2-2	CAISEGVGRQGTGELFF	TGTGCCATCAGTGAGGGCGTGGGGCGGCAAGGTACCGGGGAGCTGTTTTTT
TRBV11-2	NA	TRBD2	TRBJ2-3	CASSLMGGFTDTQYF	TGTGCCAGCAGCTTAATGGGAGGGTTTACAGATACGCAGTATTTT